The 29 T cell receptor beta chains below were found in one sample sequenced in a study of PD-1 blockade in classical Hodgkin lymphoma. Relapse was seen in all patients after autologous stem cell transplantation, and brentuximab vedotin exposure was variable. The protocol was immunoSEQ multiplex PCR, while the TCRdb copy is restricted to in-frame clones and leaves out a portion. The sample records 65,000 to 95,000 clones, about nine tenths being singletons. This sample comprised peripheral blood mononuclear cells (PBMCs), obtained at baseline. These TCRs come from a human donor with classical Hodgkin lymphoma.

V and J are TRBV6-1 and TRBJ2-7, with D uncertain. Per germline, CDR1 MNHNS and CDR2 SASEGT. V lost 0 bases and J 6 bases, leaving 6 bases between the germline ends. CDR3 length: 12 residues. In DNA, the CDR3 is TGTGCCAGCAGTGAAGCGCTGTTCGAGCAGTACTTC. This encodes CASSEALFEQYF.

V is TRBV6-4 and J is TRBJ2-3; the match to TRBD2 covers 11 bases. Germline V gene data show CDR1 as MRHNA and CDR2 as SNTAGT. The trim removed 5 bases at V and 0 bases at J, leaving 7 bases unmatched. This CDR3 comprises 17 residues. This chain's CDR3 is CASSRLAGGGSTDTQYF. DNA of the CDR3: TGTGCCAGCAGTCGGCTAGCGGGAGGCGGTAGCACAGATACGCAGTATTTT.

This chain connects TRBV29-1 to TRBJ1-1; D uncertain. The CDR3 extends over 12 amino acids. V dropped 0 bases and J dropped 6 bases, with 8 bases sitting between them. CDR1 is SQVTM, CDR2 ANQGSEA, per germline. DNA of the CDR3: TGCAGCGTTGAAGAGGCGAGGGCTGAAGCTTTCTTT. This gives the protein CSVEEARAEAFF. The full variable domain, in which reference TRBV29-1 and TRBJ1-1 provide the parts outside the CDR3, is SAVISQKPSRDICQRGTSLTIQCQVDSQVTMMFWYRQQPGQSLTLIATANQGSEATYESGFVIDKFPISRPNLTFSTLTVSNMSPEDSSIYLCSVEEARAEAFFGQGTRLTVV.

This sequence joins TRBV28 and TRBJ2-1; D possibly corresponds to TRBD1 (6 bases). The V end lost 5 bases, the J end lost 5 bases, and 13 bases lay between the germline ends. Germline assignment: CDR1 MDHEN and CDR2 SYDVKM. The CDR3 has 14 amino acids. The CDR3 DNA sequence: TGTGCCAGCAGTCCAGGGTGGGACAACAATGAGCAGTTCTTC. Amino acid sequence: CASSPGWDNNEQFF.

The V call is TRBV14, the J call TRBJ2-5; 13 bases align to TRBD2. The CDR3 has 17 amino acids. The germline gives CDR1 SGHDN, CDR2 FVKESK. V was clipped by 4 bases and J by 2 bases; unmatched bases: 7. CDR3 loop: CASSLGTSGVLQETQYF. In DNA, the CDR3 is TGTGCCAGCAGCCTGGGGACTAGCGGGGTTTTGCAAGAGACCCAGTACTTC. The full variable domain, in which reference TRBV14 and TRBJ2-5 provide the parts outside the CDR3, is EAGVTQFPSHSVIEKGQTVTLRCDPISGHDNLYWYRRVMGKEIKFLLHFVKESKQDESGMPNNRFLAERTGGTYSTLKVQPAELEDSGVYFCASSLGTSGVLQETQYFGPGTRLLVL.

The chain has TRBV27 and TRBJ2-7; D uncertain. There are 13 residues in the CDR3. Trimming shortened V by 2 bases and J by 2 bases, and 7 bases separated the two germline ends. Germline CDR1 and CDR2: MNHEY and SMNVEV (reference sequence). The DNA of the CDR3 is TGTGCCAGCAGTTTAGTACAAACCTACGAGCAGTACTTC. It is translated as CASSLVQTYEQYF.

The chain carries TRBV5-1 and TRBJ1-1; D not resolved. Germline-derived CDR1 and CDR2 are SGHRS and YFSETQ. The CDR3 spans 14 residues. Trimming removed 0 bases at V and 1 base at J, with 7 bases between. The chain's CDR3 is CASSLAPGNTEAFF. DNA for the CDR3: TGCGCCAGCAGCTTGGCCCCAGGGAACACTGAAGCTTTCTTT.

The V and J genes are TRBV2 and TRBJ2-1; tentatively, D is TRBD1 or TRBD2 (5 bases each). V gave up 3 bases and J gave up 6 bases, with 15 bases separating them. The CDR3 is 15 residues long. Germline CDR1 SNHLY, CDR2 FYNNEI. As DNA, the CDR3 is TGTGCCAGCAGTGATCCTGGGGGTCAGGGCAATGAGCAGTTCTTC. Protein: CASSDPGGQGNEQFF.

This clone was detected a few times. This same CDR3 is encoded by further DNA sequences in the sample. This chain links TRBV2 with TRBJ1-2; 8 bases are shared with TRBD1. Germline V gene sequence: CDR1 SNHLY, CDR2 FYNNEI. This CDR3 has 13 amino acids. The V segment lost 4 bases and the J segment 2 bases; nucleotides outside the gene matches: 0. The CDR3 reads CASSGQGNYGYTF. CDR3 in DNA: TGTGCCAGCAGTGGACAGGGGAACTATGGCTACACCTTC.

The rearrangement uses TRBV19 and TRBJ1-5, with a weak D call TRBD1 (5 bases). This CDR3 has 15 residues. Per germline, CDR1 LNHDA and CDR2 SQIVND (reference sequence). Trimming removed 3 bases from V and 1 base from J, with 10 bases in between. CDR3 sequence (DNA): TGTGCCAGTAGTATGAGACAGAAGAGCAATCAGCCCCAGCATTTT. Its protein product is CASSMRQKSNQPQHF.

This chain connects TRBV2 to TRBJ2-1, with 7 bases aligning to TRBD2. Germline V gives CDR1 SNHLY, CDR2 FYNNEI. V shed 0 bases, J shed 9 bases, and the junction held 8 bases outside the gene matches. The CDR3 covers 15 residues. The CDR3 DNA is TGTGCCAGCAGTGAAGCGGGGAGGGAGGGTGGTGAGCAGTTCTTC. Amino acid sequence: CASSEAGREGGEQFF.

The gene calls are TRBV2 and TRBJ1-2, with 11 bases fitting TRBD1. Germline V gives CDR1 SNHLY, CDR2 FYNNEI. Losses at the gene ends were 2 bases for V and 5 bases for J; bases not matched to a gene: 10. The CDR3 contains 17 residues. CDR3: CASSEFGQGAGIYGYTF. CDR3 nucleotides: TGTGCCAGCAGTGAATTTGGACAGGGGGCTGGGATATATGGCTACACCTTC.

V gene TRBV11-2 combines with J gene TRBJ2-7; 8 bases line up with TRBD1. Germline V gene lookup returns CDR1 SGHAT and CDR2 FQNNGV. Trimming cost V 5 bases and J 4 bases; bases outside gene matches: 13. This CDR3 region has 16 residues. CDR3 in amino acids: CASSRATGQAFYEQYF. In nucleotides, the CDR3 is TGTGCCAGCAGCCGCGCTACGGGACAGGCTTTTTACGAGCAGTACTTC.

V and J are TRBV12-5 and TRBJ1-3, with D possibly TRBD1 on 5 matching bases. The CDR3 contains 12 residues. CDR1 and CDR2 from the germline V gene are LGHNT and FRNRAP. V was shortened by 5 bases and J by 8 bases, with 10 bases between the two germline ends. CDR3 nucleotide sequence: TGTGCTAGTGGTCCGGGGGGGGACACCATATATTTT. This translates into CASGPGGDTIYF.

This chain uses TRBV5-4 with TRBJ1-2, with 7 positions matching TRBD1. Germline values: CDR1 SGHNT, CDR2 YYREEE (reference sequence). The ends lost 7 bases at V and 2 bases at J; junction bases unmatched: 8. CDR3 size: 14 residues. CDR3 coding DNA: TGTGCCAGCTTTCGGACAGGCGACAACTATGGCTACACCTTC. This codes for CASFRTGDNYGYTF.

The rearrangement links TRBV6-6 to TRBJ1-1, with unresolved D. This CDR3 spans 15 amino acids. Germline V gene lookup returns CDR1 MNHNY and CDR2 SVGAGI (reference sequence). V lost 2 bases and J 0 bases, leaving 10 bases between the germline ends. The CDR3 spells CASSYMWQLNTEAFF. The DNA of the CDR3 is TGTGCCAGCAGTTACATGTGGCAGCTGAACACTGAAGCTTTCTTT.

Here the CDR3 DNA reads TGTGCCAGCAGCCAGGTTCCCAACGAGCAGTACTTC. It specifies CASSQVPNEQYF. This chain uses TRBV7-2 with TRBJ2-7; D uncertain. V lost 5 bases to trimming and J lost 5 bases, with 10 bases between them. Germline values: CDR1 SGHTA, CDR2 FQGNSA. The CDR3 has 12 residues.

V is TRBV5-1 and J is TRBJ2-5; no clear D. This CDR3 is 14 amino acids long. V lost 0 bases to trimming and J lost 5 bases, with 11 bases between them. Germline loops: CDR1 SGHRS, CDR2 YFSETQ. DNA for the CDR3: TGCGCCAGCAGCTTGGGCGAGGTTCGGGAGACCCAGTACTTC. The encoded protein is CASSLGEVRETQYF.

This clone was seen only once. In DNA form, the CDR3 reads TGTGCCAGCAGCTTGGGACTAGCAGAACCCTACAATGAGCAGTTCTTC. Translating it yields CASSLGLAEPYNEQFF. J is TRBJ2-1 and V is TRBV5-5; 7 bases map to TRBD2. J was trimmed by 2 bases and V by 0 bases; bases with no gene match: 5. The CDR3 extends over 16 amino acids. Germline V gene sequence: CDR1 SGHKS, CDR2 YYEKEE (reference sequence).

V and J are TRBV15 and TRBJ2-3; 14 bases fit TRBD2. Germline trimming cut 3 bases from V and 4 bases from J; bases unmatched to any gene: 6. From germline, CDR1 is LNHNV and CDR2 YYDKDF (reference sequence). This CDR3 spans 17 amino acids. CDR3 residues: CATSRGQTSGRADTQYF. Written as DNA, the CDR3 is TGTGCCACCAGCAGGGGGCAGACTAGCGGGAGGGCAGATACGCAGTATTTT.

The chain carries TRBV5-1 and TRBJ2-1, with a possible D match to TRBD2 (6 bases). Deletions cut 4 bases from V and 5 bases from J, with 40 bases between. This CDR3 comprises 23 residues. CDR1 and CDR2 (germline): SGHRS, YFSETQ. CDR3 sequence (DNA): TGCGCCAGCAGCGCGAACCCGGGACGCCTGAACGGAGGGCCCCTCGTAGGAAACAATGAGCAGTTCTTC. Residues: CASSANPGRLNGGPLVGNNEQFF.

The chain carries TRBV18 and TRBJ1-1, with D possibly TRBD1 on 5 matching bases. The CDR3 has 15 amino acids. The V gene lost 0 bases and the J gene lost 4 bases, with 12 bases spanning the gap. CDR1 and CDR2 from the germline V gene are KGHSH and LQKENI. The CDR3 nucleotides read TGTGCCAGCTCACCACCCCGTGGGGGGGGCACTGAAGCTTTCTTT. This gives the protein CASSPPRGGGTEAFF.

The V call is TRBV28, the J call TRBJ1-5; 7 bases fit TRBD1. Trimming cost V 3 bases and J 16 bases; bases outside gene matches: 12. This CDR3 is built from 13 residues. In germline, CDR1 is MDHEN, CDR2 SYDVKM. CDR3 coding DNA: TGTGCCAGCAGTTTCATCGATCGGGACAGTGGACATTTT. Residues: CASSFIDRDSGHF.

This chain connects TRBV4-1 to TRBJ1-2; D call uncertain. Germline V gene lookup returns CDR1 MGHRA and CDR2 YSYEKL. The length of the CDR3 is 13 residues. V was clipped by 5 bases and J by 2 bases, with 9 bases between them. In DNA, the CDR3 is TGCGCCAGCAGCTTAGGGATAAACTATGGCTACACCTTC. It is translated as CASSLGINYGYTF.

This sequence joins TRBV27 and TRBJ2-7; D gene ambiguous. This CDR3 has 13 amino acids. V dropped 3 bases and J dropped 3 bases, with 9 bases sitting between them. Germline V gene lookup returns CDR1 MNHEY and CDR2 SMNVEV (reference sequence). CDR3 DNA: TGTGCCAGCAGTTTGACCCCCCTCTACGAGCAGTACTTC. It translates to CASSLTPLYEQYF.

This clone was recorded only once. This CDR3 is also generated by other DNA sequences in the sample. As DNA, the CDR3 is TGTGCCTGGAGTGTCTGGGATGGCTACACCTTC. This codes for CAWSVWDGYTF. The chain combines TRBV30 with TRBJ1-2; unclear D gene. Germline V CDR1 and CDR2: GTSNPN, SVGIG (reference sequence). The CDR3 has 11 amino acids. V gave up 0 bases and J gave up 6 bases, with 5 bases separating them.

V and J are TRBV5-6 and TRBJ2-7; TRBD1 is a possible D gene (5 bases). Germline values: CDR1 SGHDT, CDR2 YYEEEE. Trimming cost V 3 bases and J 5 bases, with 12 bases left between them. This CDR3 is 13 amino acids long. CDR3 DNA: TGTGCCAGCAGCTGGCAGGGCGGAGACGAGCAGTACTTC. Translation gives CASSWQGGDEQYF.

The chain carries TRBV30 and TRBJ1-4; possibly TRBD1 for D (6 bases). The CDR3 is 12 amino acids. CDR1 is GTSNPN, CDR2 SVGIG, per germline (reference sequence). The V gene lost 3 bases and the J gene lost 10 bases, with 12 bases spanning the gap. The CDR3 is CAWSFRGLKLFF. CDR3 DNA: TGTGCCTGGAGCTTCAGGGGCTTAAAACTGTTTTTT.

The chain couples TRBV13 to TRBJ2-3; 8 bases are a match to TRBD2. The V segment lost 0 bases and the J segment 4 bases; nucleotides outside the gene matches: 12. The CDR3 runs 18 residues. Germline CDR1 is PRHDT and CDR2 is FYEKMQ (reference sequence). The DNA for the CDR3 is TGTGCCAGCAGCTTAGGCCGACACGGGACTAGTTGGGCAGATACGCAGTATTTT. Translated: CASSLGRHGTSWADTQYF.